Reported below is one T cell receptor beta chain. TCRdb re-called the RT-PCR reads with MiXCR, one entry per CDR3 protein. The sample comprises roughly 150,000 distinct CDR3 sequences, nearly 25% of which are singletons, and roughly a quarter rests with the top ten. This CDR3 spans 13 amino acids. V was clipped by 0 bases and J by 4 bases, with 7 bases between them. Germline CDR1 and CDR2: DFQATT and SNEGSKA (reference sequence). This specimen comes from a study of patients and donors after allogeneic stem cell transplantation. The chain links TRBV20-1 to TRBJ1-5; D unresolved. Specimen: blood, either unsorted or a sorted T cell fraction (not recorded which). The sequence was collected from a human donor who was either an allogeneic HSCT recipient or a stem cell or donor lymphocyte infusion donor (not recorded which). It is not recorded whose cells these are; they may come from a transplant donor. CDR3 sequence: CSAREAANQPQHF. DNA of the CDR3: TGCAGTGCTAGAGAGGCAGCGAATCAGCCCCAGCATTTT.